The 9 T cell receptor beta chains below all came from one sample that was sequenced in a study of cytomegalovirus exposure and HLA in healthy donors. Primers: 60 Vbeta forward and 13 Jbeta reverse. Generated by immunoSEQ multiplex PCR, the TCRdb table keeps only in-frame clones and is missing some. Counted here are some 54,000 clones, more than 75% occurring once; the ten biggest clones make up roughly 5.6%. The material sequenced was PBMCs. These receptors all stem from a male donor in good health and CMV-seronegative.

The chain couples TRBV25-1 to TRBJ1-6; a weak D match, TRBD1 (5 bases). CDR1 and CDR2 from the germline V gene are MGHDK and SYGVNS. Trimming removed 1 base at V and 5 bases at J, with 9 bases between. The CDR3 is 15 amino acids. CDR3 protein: CASSELDRDNSPLHF. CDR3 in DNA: TGTGCCAGCAGTGAATTAGACAGAGATAATTCACCCCTCCACTTT.

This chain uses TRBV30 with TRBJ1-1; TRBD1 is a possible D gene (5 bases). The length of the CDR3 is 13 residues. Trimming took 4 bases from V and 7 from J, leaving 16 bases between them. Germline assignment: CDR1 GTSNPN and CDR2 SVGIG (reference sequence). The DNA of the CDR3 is TGTGCCTGGATACTACCCTGGGGCGGTGAAGCTTTCTTT. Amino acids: CAWILPWGGEAFF.

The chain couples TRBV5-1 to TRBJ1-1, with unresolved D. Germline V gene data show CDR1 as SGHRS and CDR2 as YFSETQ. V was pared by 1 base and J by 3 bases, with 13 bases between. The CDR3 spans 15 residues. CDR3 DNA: TGCGCCAGCAGCTTGATTCCGGGAGTGGACACTGAAGCTTTCTTT. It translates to CASSLIPGVDTEAFF. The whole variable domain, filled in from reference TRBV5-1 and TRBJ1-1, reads KAGVTQTPRYLIKTRGQQVTLSCSPISGHRSVSWYQQTPGQGLQFLFEYFSETQRNKGNFPGRFSGRQFSNSRSEMNVSTLELGDSALYLCASSLIPGVDTEAFFGQGTRLTVV.

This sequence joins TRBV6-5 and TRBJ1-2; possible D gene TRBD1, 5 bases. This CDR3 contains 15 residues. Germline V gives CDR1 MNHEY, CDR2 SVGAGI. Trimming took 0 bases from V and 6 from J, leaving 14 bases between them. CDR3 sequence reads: CASSYSDIWLNGYTF. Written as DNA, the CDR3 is TGTGCCAGCAGTTACTCGGACATATGGCTTAATGGCTACACCTTC.

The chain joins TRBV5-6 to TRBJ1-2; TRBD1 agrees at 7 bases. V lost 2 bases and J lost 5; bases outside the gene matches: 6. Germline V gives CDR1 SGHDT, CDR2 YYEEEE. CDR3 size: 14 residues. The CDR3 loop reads CASSLTGQAYGYTF. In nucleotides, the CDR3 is TGTGCCAGCAGCTTAACTGGACAGGCTTATGGCTACACCTTC.

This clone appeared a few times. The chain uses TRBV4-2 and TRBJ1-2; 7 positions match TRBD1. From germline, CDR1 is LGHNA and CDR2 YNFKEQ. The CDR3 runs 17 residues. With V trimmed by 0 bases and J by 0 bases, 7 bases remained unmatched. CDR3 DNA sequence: TGTGCCAGCAGCCAAGAAGAGGAGGGGGCGCCTAACTATGGCTACACCTTC. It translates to CASSQEEEGAPNYGYTF.

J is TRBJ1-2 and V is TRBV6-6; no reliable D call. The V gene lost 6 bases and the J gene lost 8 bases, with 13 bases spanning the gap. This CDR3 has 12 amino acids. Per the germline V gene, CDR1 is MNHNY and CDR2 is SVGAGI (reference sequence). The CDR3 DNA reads TGTGCCAGCAGCCCCGCGGTACAAGGCTACACCTTC. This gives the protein CASSPAVQGYTF.

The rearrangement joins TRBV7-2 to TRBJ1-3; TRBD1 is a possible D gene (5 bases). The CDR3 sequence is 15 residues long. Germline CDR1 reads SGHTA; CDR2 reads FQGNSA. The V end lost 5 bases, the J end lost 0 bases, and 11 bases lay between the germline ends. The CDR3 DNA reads TGTGCCAGCAGCCCAGACAGATCCTCTGGAAACACCATATATTTT. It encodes CASSPDRSSGNTIYF. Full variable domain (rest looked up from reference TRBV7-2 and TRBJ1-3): GAGVSQSPSNKVTEKGKDVELRCDPISGHTALYWYRQSLGQGLEFLIYFQGNSAPDKSGLPSDRFSAERTGGSVSTLTIQRTQQEDSAVYLCASSPDRSSGNTIYFGEGSWLTVV.

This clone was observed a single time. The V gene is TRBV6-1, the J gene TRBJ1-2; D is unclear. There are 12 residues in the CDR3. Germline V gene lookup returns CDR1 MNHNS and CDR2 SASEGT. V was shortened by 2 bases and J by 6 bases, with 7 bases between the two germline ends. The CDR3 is CASSESRHGYTF. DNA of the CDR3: TGTGCCAGCAGTGAATCTCGTCATGGCTACACCTTC.